This TCR beta chain was identified during a study of T cells in tumors after PD-1 blockade (dated by TCRdb to between 2018 and 2021). Some background on the complete study: Exclusion criteria were prior checkpoint blockade, use of systemic immunosuppressants, or recent radiotherapy or other anti-cancer therapy within 4 weeks. An average of 113,528 TCR templates (range 24,679-257,772) and 35,000 to 40,000 unique clonotypes was obtained for peripheral blood samples. To compare clonotypes in blood versus tumor, bulk TCR sequencing was run on around ten peripheral blood samples drawn from five or six patients. Patients were treated with either pembrolizumab 200 mg every 3 weeks or cemiplimab 350 mg every 2 weeks. Paired single-cell RNA and TCR sequencing was done in the study on site-matched tumors from patients with BCC or SCC, both before and after anti-PD-1 therapy. Clinical response was assessed using RECIST version 1.1. Some patients also continued taking vismodegib 150 mg daily during anti-PD-1 treatment. Points the paper makes about the study in general: The source of novel T cell clones was not identified, and lymphoid organs or rare unexpanded clones within the tumor or the tumor periphery could be included among the possible sources. About 41% of tumor TCR clonotypes were found in blood, and some novel exhausted tumor clones appeared in pre-treatment blood, suggesting peripheral recruitment.

This clone was observed many times. This clone's antigen is unknown. Base qualities are not at hand, and no much larger clone is one base apart. V is shortened by 3 bases, J by 0 bases, and the region joining them spans 11 bases. Per the germline V gene (reference sequence), LNHDA is the CDR1 and SQIVND is the CDR2. The CDR3 covers 16 residues, taking in both the cysteine and the phenylalanine. Just CDR3 DNA is preserved here, 48 bases in frame from base 1. The time point label for this specimen denotes: before anti-PD-1 therapy. For bulk TCRbeta sequencing, genomic DNA was extracted from tumor biopsies or peripheral blood, and input amounts ranged from about 600 ng to 6,004 ng. Every patient had histologically proven advanced or metastatic basal or squamous cell carcinoma and was a poor candidate for surgical resection. Of the approximately eleven patients in the basal cell carcinoma cohort, about eight underwent bulk tumor TCR sequencing.

The immunoSEQ platform was used for deep TCRbeta sequencing. From the authors' description of their analysis: For further analysis, only productive rearrangements were exported out of the immunoSEQ Analyzer. T cell phenotypes were assigned to bulk TCRbeta clonotypes by matching the clonotypes to single-cell RNA+TCR-seq clones with the same TCRbeta sequence. Tumor enrichment of a clone was calculated by dividing the clone's tumor frequency by the clone's PBMC frequency, both taken from bulk TCR sequencing. GLIPH was used to sort TCRs into specificity groups, which are clusters of distinct TCRs that likely recognize common antigens through shared CDR3 motifs. As stored in TCRdb, this immuneACCESS dataset retains in-frame rearrangements with V and J assigned. A fraction of the clones does not appear; measured against another copy, unresolved V genes explain less than half of the discrepancy, and the remainder lacks a known reason. That table is the source of V, J and clone size, and D and trimming were worked out from the DNA. This sample gives 50,000 or so clones in total; roughly three quarters of them show up just once. Around 17% of the sample is taken by the ten largest.

The specimen was PBMCs, collected before anti-PD-1 treatment. The sequence links TRBV19 to TRBJ2-2; TRBD1 is a weak D gene call, 6 bases matching. The clonotype originates from a human donor with basal cell carcinoma. CDR3 loop: CASSMIGQPNTGELFF. The DNA sequence is as follows: TGTGCCAGTAGTATGATCGGACAGCCGAACACCGGGGAGCTGTTTTTT.